The 12 T cell receptor beta chains given below trace back to one sample, sequenced in a study of Ad26.COV2.S vaccination and SARS-CoV-2 variants. Assay: immunoSEQ multiplex PCR; the TCRdb copy retains only in-frame clones and omits some. This sample has around 500,000 clones; roughly nine tenths occur once, and the top ten carry 1.7%. Treatment specified: some 20 received Ad26.COV2.S at low or high dose, single or two shots; several received placebo; per-sample allocation not given. Each sample was drawn 63 days after the first injection (of vaccine or placebo). The specimen comprised peripheral blood, sampled in a trial of Ad26.COV2.S vaccine versus placebo. The receptors shown here come from a person between 18 and 65 years old who received the Ad26.COV2.S COVID-19 vaccine or a placebo.

This chain links TRBV20-1 with TRBJ1-5; a weak D match, TRBD1 (5 bases). Trimming removed 6 bases at V and 7 bases at J, with 16 bases between. Germline CDR1 reads DFQATT; CDR2 reads SNEGSKA (reference sequence). This CDR3 contains 13 residues. The chain's CDR3 is CSASGGWRQPQHF. CDR3 coding DNA: TGCAGTGCAAGTGGGGGGTGGCGGCAGCCCCAGCATTTT.

The J gene is TRBJ1-2, the V gene TRBV25-1; D is unresolved. CDR3 size: 14 residues. In germline, CDR1 is MGHDK, CDR2 SYGVNS. Trimming removed 2 bases at V and 1 base at J, with 8 bases between. CDR3 residues: CASSETADNYGYTF. The CDR3 nucleotides read TGTGCCAGCAGTGAAACAGCTGATAACTATGGCTACACCTTC.

This clone was counted a single time. The rearrangement uses TRBV5-4 and TRBJ2-6, with D perhaps matching TRBD2 (5 bases). This CDR3 comprises 15 residues. CDR1 is SGHNT and CDR2 is YYREEE in the germline V gene (reference sequence). V dropped 6 bases and J dropped 0 bases, with 10 bases sitting between them. DNA for the CDR3: TGTGCCAGCACCCAGCGGAACTCTGGGGCCAACGTCCTGACTTTC. This translates into CASTQRNSGANVLTF.

V usage is TRBV7-9 and J usage is TRBJ2-7; 8 bases agree with TRBD1. Germline V CDR1 and CDR2: SEHNR, FQNEAQ (reference sequence). The CDR3 is 15 amino acids. The ends lost 5 bases at V and 2 bases at J; junction bases unmatched: 8. The CDR3 reads CASSNGGQDTYEQYF. CDR3 in DNA: TGTGCCAGCAGCAACGGGGGACAGGACACCTACGAGCAGTACTTC.

This clone occurred once. The chain carries TRBV5-4 and TRBJ1-2, with D hard to call. Germline V gene lookup returns CDR1 SGHNT and CDR2 YYREEE (reference sequence). V lost 3 bases and J lost 2, with 8 bases in between. The CDR3 runs 13 residues. The CDR3 spells CASSSTENYGYTF. The CDR3 DNA reads as TGTGCCAGCAGCTCTACAGAAAACTATGGCTACACCTTC.

Comment on this clone: Other DNA sequences in this sample translate to the same CDR3. The chain couples TRBV7-9 to TRBJ2-3; no clear D. The germline V gene has CDR1 SEHNR and CDR2 FQNEAQ (reference sequence). This CDR3 spans 12 amino acids. Trimming left V 5 bases short and J 4 bases short, with 7 bases between. In nucleotides, the CDR3 is TGTGCCAGCAGCCTGAGTGCAGATACGCAGTATTTT. Amino acid sequence: CASSLSADTQYF.

V and J are TRBV19 and TRBJ2-3; the D is unclear. Trimming cost V 3 bases and J 0 bases, with 4 bases left between them. Germline V CDR1 and CDR2: LNHDA, SQIVND (reference sequence). This CDR3 comprises 13 residues. The CDR3 nucleotides are TGTGCCAGTAGTATCCCTAGCACAGATACGCAGTATTTT. It encodes CASSIPSTDTQYF.

This chain joins TRBV4-3 and TRBJ2-7, with a weak D call TRBD1 (5 bases). Germline lookup yields CDR1 LGHNA and CDR2 YSLEER. V was trimmed by 4 bases and J by 2 bases, leaving 12 bases between them. The CDR3 covers 14 residues. Written as DNA, the CDR3 is TGCGCCAGCAGCCCTGAGGACACAACCTACGAGCAGTACTTC. Protein product: CASSPEDTTYEQYF.

The chain has TRBV2 and TRBJ2-3; 8 bases match TRBD2. CDR1 is SNHLY and CDR2 is FYNNEI in the germline V gene. The CDR3 is made up of 14 amino acids. The V and J ends lost 5 bases and 6 bases, in that order; junction bases with no gene match: 7. CDR3 DNA sequence: TGTGCCAGCAGTTATGAGCGGGAGTTTGATACGCAGTATTTT. Protein: CASSYEREFDTQYF.

The chain recombines TRBV2 with TRBJ1-5; 7 bases match TRBD1. Germline values: CDR1 SNHLY, CDR2 FYNNEI. Germline trimming cut 4 bases from V and 4 bases from J; bases unmatched to any gene: 7. This CDR3 is 15 amino acids long. This CDR3 reads CASSGEGTDNQPQHF. The CDR3 region has the DNA TGTGCCAGCAGTGGTGAAGGGACAGATAATCAGCCCCAGCATTTT.

J is TRBJ2-2 and V is TRBV6-5, with 8 nucleotides matching TRBD2. Germline V gives CDR1 MNHEY, CDR2 SVGAGI. This CDR3 region has 14 residues. With 9 bases clipped from V and 4 bases from J, the junction kept 7 bases outside the gene matches. CDR3 amino acids: CASSGTRGTGELFF. CDR3 in DNA: TGTGCCAGTTCCGGGACTAGGGGCACCGGGGAGCTGTTTTTT.

The chain uses TRBV13 and TRBJ1-2; D might be TRBD1 (5 bases). From germline, CDR1 is PRHDT and CDR2 FYEKMQ (reference sequence). The CDR3 covers 13 residues. The ends were cut back, 3 bases at V and 7 bases at J, with 12 bases in the middle. The DNA of the CDR3 is TGTGCCAGCAGCTTCACCAGGGACGGTGGCTACACCTTC. Translation gives CASSFTRDGGYTF. The full variable domain, rest sourced from reference TRBV13 and TRBJ1-2, is AAGVIQSPRHLIKEKRETATLKCYPIPRHDTVYWYQQGPGQDPQFLISFYEKMQSDKGSIPDRFSAQQFSDYHSELNMSSLELGDSALYFCASSFTRDGGYTFGSGTRLTVV.